This T cell receptor (beta chain) was found in a study of blood T cell repertoires in COVID-19. Clones were read by immunoSEQ multiplex PCR, and TCRdb kept only the in-frame ones, dropping some. Of 150,000 to 190,000 clones in the sample, 75% to 90% were seen once. The CDR3 is made up of 14 amino acids. V lost 6 bases and J 4 bases, leaving 16 bases between the germline ends. The germline gives CDR1 SGHVS, CDR2 FQNEAQ. The specimen was peripheral blood. This sequence joins TRBV7-8 and TRBJ2-7; D may be TRBD2 (6 bases). This clonotype originated in a woman aged 70 to 79 with acute or convalescent COVID-19. As DNA, the CDR3 is TGTGCCAGCAGTCCCCGGGGGAATTTGTACGAGCAGTACTTC. Translating it yields CASSPRGNLYEQYF.